The TCR beta chain described here comes from a study of blood T cell repertoires in COVID-19. Across the study: Nucleic acid was either cDNA or gDNA, and it came from T cells, B-cell-depleted T cells, or PBMCs.

Donors of Cohort 3 who recovered were those that had two negative PCRs, clearance, or symptom resolution. This table comes from immunoSEQ multiplex PCR, and its TCRdb copy is limited to in-frame clones, with some not included. The data contain 280,000 or so clones, 85% of them singletons. The CDR3 runs 16 residues. Losses at the gene ends were 7 bases for V and 2 bases for J; bases not matched to a gene: 8. The germline V gene encodes CDR1 ENHRY and CDR2 SYGVKD. The V gene is TRBV10-3, the J gene TRBJ2-3; 11 bases map to TRBD2. The sequenced material came from PBMCs or T cells enriched from blood (not recorded which). This TCR was sampled from a woman aged 45 to 65 who had recovered from COVID-19. This CDR3 is CAIKGTSGANTDTQYF. The CDR3 nucleotides are TGTGCCATCAAAGGGACTAGCGGAGCAAACACAGATACGCAGTATTTT.